The 18 T cell receptor beta chains below were found in one sample sequenced in a study of blood T cell repertoires in COVID-19. The assay was immunoSEQ multiplex PCR, and TCRdb's table has in-frame clones only and misses some. This sample yields approximately 180,000 clones, of which about three quarters are seen a single time; approximately 26% belongs to the top ten. Sequencing input: peripheral blood. The receptor source for this set is a woman in her seventies with acute or convalescent COVID-19.

The rearrangement joins TRBV6-5 to TRBJ2-1, with 9 bases identical to TRBD1. The CDR3 loop spans 15 amino acids. V lost 6 bases, J lost 2 bases, and 5 bases stayed unmatched. Germline lookup yields CDR1 MNHEY and CDR2 SVGAGI. This CDR3 reads CASSLRQGAYNEQFF. CDR3 sequence (DNA): TGTGCCAGCAGCCTTAGACAGGGGGCCTACAATGAGCAGTTCTTC.

This clone was recorded at least ten times. The V and J genes are TRBV5-6 and TRBJ2-6; D remains unclear. In germline, CDR1 is SGHDT, CDR2 YYEEEE. This CDR3 contains 17 residues. Trimming pared 1 base from V and 2 bases from J, leaving 13 bases between. DNA of the CDR3: TGTGCCAGCAGCTTGTTAGCCCCCTTAACTGGGGCCAACGTCCTGACTTTC. It encodes CASSLLAPLTGANVLTF.

The genes are TRBV28 and TRBJ2-7; 7 bases match TRBD1. CDR3 length: 14 residues. With V trimmed by 2 bases and J by 4 bases, 5 bases remained unmatched. CDR1 and CDR2 from the germline V gene are MDHEN and SYDVKM. CDR3 coding DNA: TGTGCCAGCAGTTTAAGACAGGGTTCATACGAGCAGTACTTC. This codes for CASSLRQGSYEQYF. Full variable domain (missing parts from reference TRBV28 and TRBJ2-7): DVKVTQSSRYLVKRTGEKVFLECVQDMDHENMFWYRQDPGLGLRLIYFSYDVKMKEKGDIPEGYSVSREKKERFSLILESASTNQTSMYLCASSLRQGSYEQYFGPGTRLTVT.

The CDR3 region is CASSLITGASGELFF. The CDR3 nucleotides are TGTGCCAGCAGCTTGATCACAGGGGCGTCCGGGGAGCTGTTTTTT. This chain connects TRBV7-9 to TRBJ2-2; 7 bases match TRBD1. From germline, CDR1 is SEHNR and CDR2 FQNEAQ (reference sequence). V shed 3 bases, J shed 6 bases, and the junction held 7 bases outside the gene matches. The CDR3 covers 15 residues.

The chain combines TRBV5-1 with TRBJ2-3, with a possible D match to TRBD1 (6 bases). Germline V gives CDR1 SGHRS, CDR2 YFSETQ. Trimming removed 3 bases from V and 2 bases from J, with 19 bases in between. The length of the CDR3 is 17 residues. CDR3 protein: CASSWGRGQIHTDTQYF. Written as DNA, the CDR3 is TGCGCCAGCAGCTGGGGCCGCGGACAGATCCACACAGATACGCAGTATTTT. The full variable domain, completed using reference TRBV5-1 and TRBJ2-3, is KAGVTQTPRYLIKTRGQQVTLSCSPISGHRSVSWYQQTPGQGLQFLFEYFSETQRNKGNFPGRFSGRQFSNSRSEMNVSTLELGDSALYLCASSWGRGQIHTDTQYFGPGTRLTVL.

The chain couples TRBV6-5 to TRBJ1-5; TRBD1 agrees at 7 bases. Germline CDR1 MNHEY, CDR2 SVGAGI. J lost 3 bases, V lost 11 bases, and 10 bases had no gene match. CDR3 length: 14 amino acids. CDR3 loop: CAGGRQGDNQPQHF. For the CDR3, the DNA is TGTGCCGGGGGCCGACAGGGCGACAATCAGCCCCAGCATTTT.

This chain links TRBV3-1 (or the pseudogene TRBV3-2) with TRBJ1-1, with a tentative D call TRBD1 (5 bases). The V end was cut by 2 bases, the J end by 10 bases, with 11 bases between. Germline V CDR1 and CDR2: LGHDT, YNNKEL (reference sequence). The CDR3 contains 12 residues. CDR3 in amino acids: CASSQLDNGAFF. In DNA, the CDR3 is TGTGCCAGCAGCCAATTGGACAATGGAGCTTTCTTT.

This clone was counted a few times. The chain is built from TRBV29-1 and TRBJ2-3; D is perhaps TRBD1 (5 bases). Trimming pared 1 base from V and 2 bases from J, leaving 16 bases between. CDR3 length equals 16 residues. Per germline, CDR1 SQVTM and CDR2 ANQGSEA. The CDR3 coding sequence is TGCAGCGTTGAAGCAGGGCACAAGTCTTTCACAGATACGCAGTATTTT. Translating it yields CSVEAGHKSFTDTQYF.

The chain recombines TRBV19 with TRBJ2-2; D unclear. This CDR3 is built from 12 residues. The V end was cut by 4 bases, the J end by 6 bases, with 6 bases between. CDR1 and CDR2 (germline): LNHDA, SQIVND (reference sequence). Here the CDR3 reads CASSTWPGELFF. Written as DNA, the CDR3 is TGTGCCAGTAGTACTTGGCCCGGGGAGCTGTTTTTT.

This clone was counted a few times. This sequence joins TRBV6-6 and TRBJ2-1; 16 bases agree with TRBD2. The CDR3 loop spans 18 amino acids. In germline, CDR1 is MNHNY, CDR2 SVGAGI (reference sequence). V was pared by 5 bases and J by 7 bases, with 11 bases of the junction left unmatched. The CDR3 loop reads CASSPGTSGRADDNEQFF. The CDR3 coding sequence is TGTGCCAGCAGTCCCGGGACTAGCGGGAGGGCCGATGATAATGAGCAGTTCTTC.

DNA of the CDR3: TGCGCCAGCAGTGAGTCCACAGGCGAGACTGAAGCTTTCTTT. It translates to CASSESTGETEAFF. The chain employs TRBV10-1 and TRBJ1-1; D might be TRBD1 (5 bases). The germline V gene has CDR1 WNHNN and CDR2 SYGVQD (reference sequence). V was clipped by 0 bases and J by 5 bases, with 10 bases between them. The CDR3 runs 14 residues.

The genes are TRBV2 and TRBJ2-1, with TRBD2 matching 8 bases. The CDR3 is 15 amino acids. The junction had 7 bases not matched to a gene; V was cut back by 9 bases and J by 0 bases. CDR1 SNHLY and CDR2 FYNNEI come from the germline V gene. CDR3 DNA: TGTGCCAGTGATGGCGGGGGGAGCTCCTACAATGAGCAGTTCTTC. Its protein product is CASDGGGSSYNEQFF.

Here the CDR3 reads CASTQGARQPQHF. The CDR3 nucleotides read TGTGCCAGCACCCAGGGGGCTCGTCAGCCCCAGCATTTT. This rearrangement joins TRBV12-3 or TRBV12-4 to TRBJ1-5, with 8 bases matching TRBD1. The CDR3 totals 13 residues. After removal of 7 bases from V and 6 bases from J, the junction contained 5 bases not matched to a gene.

CDR3 loop: CASSLTMAGSLSADTQYF. In DNA, the CDR3 is TGTGCCAGCAGCTTGACAATGGCGGGATCCCTATCCGCAGATACGCAGTATTTT. The chain uses TRBV7-2 and TRBJ2-3, with D possibly matching TRBD2 (6 bases). CDR3 length: 18 residues. Germline V gene lookup returns CDR1 SGHTA and CDR2 FQGNSA. With 3 bases removed from V and 4 bases from J, the gap between germline ends came to 23 bases.

V gene TRBV5-8 combines with J gene TRBJ2-1; D gene ambiguous. CDR1 SGHTS and CDR2 YDEGEE come from the germline V gene. This CDR3 is built from 15 residues. Trimming cost V 0 bases and J 1 base, with 8 bases left between them. Here the CDR3 DNA reads TGTGCCAGCAGCTTGGGGCTAGTTTCCTACAATGAGCAGTTCTTC. Translating gives CASSLGLVSYNEQFF.

The V and J genes are TRBV25-1 and TRBJ1-5, with D possibly being TRBD1 (6 bases). The CDR3 is 12 amino acids. With 6 bases removed from V and 9 bases from J, the gap between germline ends came to 12 bases. Germline CDR1 MGHDK, CDR2 SYGVNS. The CDR3 loop is CASSPGAGPQHF. CDR3 bases: TGTGCCAGCAGCCCAGGGGCTGGGCCCCAGCATTTT.

The CDR3 DNA sequence: TGTGCCTGGAGTGTGAGCAGAAATGGGGCAGAGAATGAAAAACTGTTTTTT. This encodes CAWSVSRNGAENEKLFF. This sequence joins TRBV30 and TRBJ1-4, with D possibly being TRBD1 (5 bases). The CDR3 covers 17 residues. The V gene lost 0 bases and the J gene lost 5 bases, with 19 bases spanning the gap. Germline V gene data show CDR1 as GTSNPN and CDR2 as SVGIG (reference sequence).

The CDR3, as DNA: TGTGCCACCAAAACAGATTTGAACACTGAAGCTTTCTTT. This codes for CATKTDLNTEAFF. This chain connects TRBV18 to TRBJ1-1; D gene unclear. Trimming removed 10 bases from V and 0 bases from J, with 12 bases in between. CDR3 length: 13 residues. Per germline, CDR1 KGHSH and CDR2 LQKENI.